The rows below give T cell receptor beta chains drawn from one sample of a study. Libraries were prepared by immunoSEQ multiplex PCR; TCRdb keeps only in-frame clonotypes and omits some of them. The table shows some 70,000 clones, with about 94% occurring only once. Sequenced input: PBMCs. The receptors were gathered from a man aged 35 to 55 with rheumatoid arthritis. Each CDR3 is given without its conserved first and last residue. Fields, in order: V gene, J gene, clone size, CDR3 length, CDR3 protein. Clone size, where shown, is once, few, many, or a class for clones that have expanded.

v_gene: TRBV2
j_gene: TRBJ2-2
abundance: -
len: 13
CDR3aa: ASFRGQGTTGELF

v_gene: TRBV6-6
j_gene: TRBJ1-2
abundance: -
len: 12
CDR3aa: ASSSPDRRAGYT

v_gene: TRBV19
j_gene: TRBJ2-5
abundance: -
len: 13
CDR3aa: ASSTLAVAGETQY

v_gene: TRBV29-1
j_gene: TRBJ1-1
abundance: -
len: 11
CDR3aa: SVETGGGTEAF

v_gene: TRBV6-5
j_gene: TRBJ1-2
abundance: -
len: 9
CDR3aa: ASGENYGYT

v_gene: TRBV7-2
j_gene: TRBJ1-1
abundance: -
len: 15
CDR3aa: ASSLGRPFNRNTEAF

v_gene: TRBV5-1
j_gene: TRBJ2-7
abundance: -
len: 13
CDR3aa: ASSVVGDSSYEQY

v_gene: TRBV27
j_gene: TRBJ2-7
abundance: -
len: 13
CDR3aa: ASSSQVGSYYEQY

v_gene: TRBV2
j_gene: TRBJ2-2
abundance: -
len: 13
CDR3aa: ASSEVYGYTGELF

v_gene: TRBV12-3/TRBV12-4
j_gene: TRBJ2-7
abundance: -
len: 11
CDR3aa: ASSLAPFYEQY

v_gene: TRBV6-2/TRBV6-3
j_gene: TRBJ1-2
abundance: -
len: 11
CDR3aa: ASSSQGALGYT

v_gene: TRBV25-1
j_gene: TRBJ1-2
abundance: once
len: 11
CDR3aa: ASSEVGGDGYT

v_gene: TRBV21-1
j_gene: TRBJ1-4
abundance: -
len: 17
CDR3aa: ASSWLGPLLLATNEKLF

v_gene: TRBV4-1
j_gene: TRBJ1-2
abundance: -
len: 14
CDR3aa: ASSQVGVVVGYGYT

v_gene: TRBV7-9
j_gene: TRBJ1-1
abundance: -
len: 11
CDR3aa: ASSWGREAEAF

v_gene: TRBV13
j_gene: TRBJ2-3
abundance: -
len: 13
CDR3aa: ASTRGGEYTDTQY

v_gene: TRBV7-9
j_gene: TRBJ2-5
abundance: -
len: 12
CDR3aa: ASSWGRDKETQY

v_gene: TRBV7-6
j_gene: TRBJ2-5
abundance: -
len: 13
CDR3aa: ASSSRAQYGENQY

v_gene: TRBV7-3
j_gene: TRBJ1-1
abundance: once
len: 11
CDR3aa: ASSLRANTEAF

v_gene: TRBV1
j_gene: TRBJ1-5
abundance: -
len: 15
CDR3aa: TSSVHDRGYDNQPQH